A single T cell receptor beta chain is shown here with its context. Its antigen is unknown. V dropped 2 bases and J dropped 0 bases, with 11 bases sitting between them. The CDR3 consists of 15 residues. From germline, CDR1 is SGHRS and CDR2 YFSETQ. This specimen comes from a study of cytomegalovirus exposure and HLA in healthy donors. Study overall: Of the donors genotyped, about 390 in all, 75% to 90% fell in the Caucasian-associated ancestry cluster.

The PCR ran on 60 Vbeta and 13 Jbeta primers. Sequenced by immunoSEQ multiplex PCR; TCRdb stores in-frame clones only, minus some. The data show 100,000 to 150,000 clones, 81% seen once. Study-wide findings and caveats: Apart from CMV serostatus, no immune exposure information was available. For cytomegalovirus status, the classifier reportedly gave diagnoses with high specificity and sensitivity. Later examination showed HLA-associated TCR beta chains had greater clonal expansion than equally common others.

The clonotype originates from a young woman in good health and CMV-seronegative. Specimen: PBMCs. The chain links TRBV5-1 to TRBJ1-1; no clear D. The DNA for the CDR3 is TGCGCCAGCAGCTTCGGGGAGAGCATGAACACTGAAGCTTTCTTT. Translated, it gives CASSFGESMNTEAFF.